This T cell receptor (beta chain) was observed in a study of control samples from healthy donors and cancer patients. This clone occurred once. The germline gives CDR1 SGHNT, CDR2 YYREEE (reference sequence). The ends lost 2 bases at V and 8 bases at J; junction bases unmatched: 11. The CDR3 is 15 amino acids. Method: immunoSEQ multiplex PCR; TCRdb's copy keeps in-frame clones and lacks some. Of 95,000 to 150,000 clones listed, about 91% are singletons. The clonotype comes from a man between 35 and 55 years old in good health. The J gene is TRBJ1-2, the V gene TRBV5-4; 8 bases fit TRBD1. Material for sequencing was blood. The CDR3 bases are TGTGCCAGCAGCTTACCGGGACAGGAGGTGAGGGGCTACACCTTC. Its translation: CASSLPGQEVRGYTF.